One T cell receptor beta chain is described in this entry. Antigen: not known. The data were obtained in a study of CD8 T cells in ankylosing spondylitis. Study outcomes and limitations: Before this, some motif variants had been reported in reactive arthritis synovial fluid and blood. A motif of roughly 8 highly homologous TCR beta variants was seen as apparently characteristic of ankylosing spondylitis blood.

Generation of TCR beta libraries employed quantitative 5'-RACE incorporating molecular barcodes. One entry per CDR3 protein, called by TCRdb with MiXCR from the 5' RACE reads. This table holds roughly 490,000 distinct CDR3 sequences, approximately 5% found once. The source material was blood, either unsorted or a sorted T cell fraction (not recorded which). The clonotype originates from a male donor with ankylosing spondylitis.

The CDR3 nucleotides read TGTGCCAGCAATGTACAGGGTCGGGAGCAGTACTTC. This translates into CASNVQGREQYF. The chain is built from TRBV6-6 and TRBJ2-7, with D tentatively TRBD1 (6 bases). Germline V gives CDR1 MNHNY, CDR2 SVGAGI (reference sequence). This CDR3 is 12 amino acids long. V dropped 7 bases and J dropped 7 bases, with 14 bases sitting between them.